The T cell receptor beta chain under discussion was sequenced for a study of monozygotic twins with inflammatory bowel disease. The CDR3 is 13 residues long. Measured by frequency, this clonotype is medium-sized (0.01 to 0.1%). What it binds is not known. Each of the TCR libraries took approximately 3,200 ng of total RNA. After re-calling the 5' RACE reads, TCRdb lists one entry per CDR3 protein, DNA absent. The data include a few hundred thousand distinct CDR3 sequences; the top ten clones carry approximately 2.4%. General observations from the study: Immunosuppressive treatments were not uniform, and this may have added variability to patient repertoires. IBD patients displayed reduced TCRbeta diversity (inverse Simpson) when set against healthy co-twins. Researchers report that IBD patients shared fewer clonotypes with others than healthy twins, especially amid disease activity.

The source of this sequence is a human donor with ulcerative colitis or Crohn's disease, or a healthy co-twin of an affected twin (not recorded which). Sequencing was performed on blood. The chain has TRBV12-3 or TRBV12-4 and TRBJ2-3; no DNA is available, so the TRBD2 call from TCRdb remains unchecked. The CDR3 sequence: CASNPGLGDTQYF.